The sequence of this T cell receptor beta chain was determined in a study of blood T cell repertoires in COVID-19. About the research overall: Samples representing acute and convalescent COVID-19 were sourced from the United States, Italy and Spain. In each case, the material was cDNA or gDNA derived from T cells, B-cell-depleted T cells, or PBMCs.

Some clones are missing from TCRdb's copy, which holds only in-frame ones; the method was immunoSEQ multiplex PCR. The data contain about 190,000 clones, under 90% of them singletons. This CDR3 region has 17 residues. Germline CDR1 reads MDHEN; CDR2 reads SYDVKM. V lost 5 bases and J lost 5; bases outside the gene matches: 6. Material for sequencing was peripheral blood. The chain recombines TRBV28 with TRBJ2-2; 15 nucleotides match TRBD2. The sequence derives from a man aged 25-40 years with active or convalescent COVID-19. CDR3 DNA sequence: TGTGCCAGCAGTCTGGGACTAGCGGGGGGCCGGACCGGGGAGCTGTTTTTT. It translates to CASSLGLAGGRTGELFF. Full variable domain (rest looked up from reference TRBV28 and TRBJ2-2): DVKVTQSSRYLVKRTGEKVFLECVQDMDHENMFWYRQDPGLGLRLIYFSYDVKMKEKGDIPEGYSVSREKKERFSLILESASTNQTSMYLCASSLGLAGGRTGELFFGEGSRLTVL.